This T cell receptor (beta chain) was recorded in a study of T cells in Graves' hyperthyroidism and ophthalmopathy. Researchers amplified the TCR beta CDR3 regions from RNA transcripts. The HTBI primer set was used in a first-round RT-PCR of the TCR CDR3. MiXCR was run by TCRdb on the multiplex PCR reads, yielding one entry per CDR3 protein. This table has almost 600,000 distinct CDR3 sequences, roughly 50% appearing once. Any patient presenting with uncontrolled infection, other autoimmune disease, pregnancy or lactation was left out. Input material: peripheral blood or thyroid tissue (not recorded which). This clonotype was obtained from a woman between 18 and 29 years old with Graves' hyperthyroidism.

The CDR3 sequence: CASSSGTGGETQYF. The CDR3 nucleotides are TGTGCCAGCAGCTCCGGGACAGGTGGAGAGACCCAGTACTTC. The J gene is TRBJ2-5, the V gene TRBV7-2; 8 bases map to TRBD1. The CDR3 length is 14 residues. The ends lost 4 bases at V and 4 bases at J; junction bases unmatched: 5. In germline, CDR1 is SGHTA, CDR2 FQGNSA.